These 20 T cell receptor beta chains came from one sample sequenced in a study of T cell changes during pregnancy in multiple sclerosis. Only in-frame clones appear in the TCRdb table, and some are missing; sequencing was by immunoSEQ multiplex PCR. The sample gives fewer than 85,000 clones, more than 85% of which show up once; under 2% is in the top ten. The sample here was peripheral blood, taken in the first trimester of pregnancy. All receptors come from a female donor in good health, enrolled as a control in a pregnancy study.

The chain combines TRBV5-5 with TRBJ1-1, with D perhaps matching TRBD1 (6 bases). Germline lookup yields CDR1 SGHKS and CDR2 YYEKEE (reference sequence). CDR3 length: 13 amino acids. Trimming cost V 2 bases and J 3 bases, with 8 bases left between them. CDR3 coding DNA: TGTGCCAGCAGCTTCAACAGGGACACTGAAGCTTTCTTT. It yields the protein CASSFNRDTEAFF.

V gene TRBV5-4 combines with J gene TRBJ2-7; TRBD2 is a possible D gene (6 bases). Germline V gives CDR1 SGHNT, CDR2 YYREEE (reference sequence). The CDR3 loop spans 13 amino acids. V was pared by 5 bases and J by 5 bases, with 14 bases between. For the CDR3, the DNA is TGTGCCAGCAGTCGTCGGGGGAGCGACGAGCAGTACTTC. Its protein is CASSRRGSDEQYF.

The genes are TRBV28 and TRBJ1-1; a weak D match, TRBD1 (5 bases). Between the trimmed V and J ends, which lost 6 bases and 2 bases, there was a span of 13 bases. CDR1 is MDHEN, CDR2 SYDVKM, per germline. The CDR3 sequence is 14 residues long. The CDR3 nucleotides are TGTGCCAGCAGAGAGCAGGGAAGAAACACTGAAGCTTTCTTT. Its translation is CASREQGRNTEAFF.

The chain recombines TRBV27 with TRBJ2-1, with 10 bases identical to TRBD2. Unmatched junction bases numbered 6, after V lost 3 bases and J lost 7 bases. CDR1 and CDR2 from the germline V gene are MNHEY and SMNVEV (reference sequence). CDR3 length: 15 residues. CDR3 sequence (DNA): TGTGCCAGCAGTTTTGGACTAGCGGCTTATAATGAGCAGTTCTTC. Residues: CASSFGLAAYNEQFF.

The CDR3 DNA reads as TGTGCCAGCAGCTCAGGACTAGCGGGAGGCCTATCGAGGGAGCTGTTTTTT. Translating gives CASSSGLAGGLSRELFF. V is TRBV7-2 and J is TRBJ2-2; 14 bases line up with TRBD2. Germline-derived CDR1 and CDR2 are SGHTA and FQGNSA. This CDR3 has 17 amino acids. With 4 bases clipped from V and 9 bases from J, the junction kept 10 bases outside the gene matches. Based on the CDR3 plus reference TRBV7-2 and TRBJ2-2, the full variable domain is GAGVSQSPSNKVTEKGKDVELRCDPISGHTALYWYRQSLGQGLEFLIYFQGNSAPDKSGLPSDRFSAERTGGSVSTLTIQRTQQEDSAVYLCASSSGLAGGLSRELFFGEGSRLTVL.

V and J are TRBV5-1 and TRBJ2-4; 9 bases are shared with TRBD1. CDR1 is SGHRS, CDR2 YFSETQ, per germline. With 4 bases clipped from V and 7 bases from J, the junction kept 6 bases outside the gene matches. The CDR3 consists of 14 residues. As DNA, the CDR3 is TGCGCCAGCAGCGATGGGACAGGGCGGAACATTCAGTACTTC. This gives the protein CASSDGTGRNIQYF.

The rearrangement uses TRBV29-1 and TRBJ1-1; possibly TRBD1 for D (6 bases). This CDR3 has 13 residues. Germline lookup yields CDR1 SQVTM and CDR2 ANQGSEA. V was cut by 7 bases and J by 4 bases, with 16 bases left in between. The CDR3 DNA sequence: TGCAGCGCCCCCAAACAGGGATCCACTGAAGCTTTCTTT. Amino acid sequence: CSAPKQGSTEAFF.

The gene calls are TRBV5-1 and TRBJ1-1, with 8 bases that match TRBD1. The CDR3 totals 14 residues. Germline V gene data show CDR1 as SGHRS and CDR2 as YFSETQ. Losses at the gene ends were 0 bases for V and 6 bases for J; bases not matched to a gene: 4. CDR3 in DNA: TGCGCCAGCAGCTTGGGGCAGGGGGCCTCTGAAGCTTTCTTT. Its translation is CASSLGQGASEAFF.

The V and J genes are TRBV27 and TRBJ1-1, with TRBD1 identical over 7 bases. V lost 7 bases to trimming and J lost 1 base; unmatched junction nucleotides: 6. CDR3 length: 14 amino acids. Germline V lookup: CDR1 MNHEY, CDR2 SMNVEV (reference sequence). CDR3 sequence reads: CASTTGHENTEAFF. CDR3 sequence (DNA): TGTGCCAGCACGACAGGGCACGAGAACACTGAAGCTTTCTTT.

The rearrangement joins TRBV11-3 to TRBJ2-2; 8 bases line up with TRBD2. Germline V CDR1 and CDR2: SGHNT, YENEEA. The CDR3 extends over 15 amino acids. V trimming: 5 bases; J trimming: 4 bases; junction bases outside the gene matches: 6. The CDR3 loop is CASSREGGSTGELFF. The DNA for the CDR3 is TGTGCCAGCAGCCGGGAGGGGGGAAGCACCGGGGAGCTGTTTTTT.

This chain connects TRBV7-2 to TRBJ2-7; 9 bases map to TRBD2. Germline V gene sequence: CDR1 SGHTA, CDR2 FQGNSA. This CDR3 has 15 residues. The V segment lost 3 bases and the J segment 5 bases; nucleotides outside the gene matches: 8. The CDR3 DNA is TGTGCCAGCAGCTTCTCCGGGACTAGCAAAGACGAGCAGTACTTC. The encoded protein is CASSFSGTSKDEQYF.

The rearrangement links TRBV5-1 to TRBJ2-2; D call uncertain. The CDR3 totals 15 residues. The V end lost 2 bases, the J end lost 3 bases, and 11 bases lay between the germline ends. CDR1 and CDR2 from the germline V gene are SGHRS and YFSETQ. CDR3 region: CASSFDNKYTGELFF. The CDR3 DNA sequence: TGCGCCAGCAGCTTTGACAACAAGTACACCGGGGAGCTGTTTTTT.

This chain connects TRBV28 to TRBJ2-7; possibly TRBD2 for D (7 bases). V was trimmed by 6 bases and J by 1 base, leaving 16 bases between them. The germline gives CDR1 MDHEN, CDR2 SYDVKM. The CDR3 contains 15 residues. CDR3 bases: TGTGCCAGCAGCCTCCGGGGGGCTAAGTCCTACGAGCAGTACTTC. This sequence encodes CASSLRGAKSYEQYF.

This clone was seen many times. The chain couples TRBV19 to TRBJ1-4; TRBD1 might be the D (6 bases). The V gene lost 8 bases and the J gene lost 3 bases, with 16 bases spanning the gap. Germline V gene lookup returns CDR1 LNHDA and CDR2 SQIVND (reference sequence). CDR3 length equals 15 residues. CDR3 in amino acids: CASPGPGQANEKLFF. Here the CDR3 DNA reads TGTGCCAGTCCCGGCCCGGGACAAGCTAATGAAAAACTGTTTTTT.

The CDR3 protein is CATSPGQYGYTF. The CDR3 bases are TGTGCCACATCCCCGGGACAGTATGGCTACACCTTC. The V and J genes are TRBV19 and TRBJ1-2, with TRBD1 identical over 7 bases. Germline values: CDR1 LNHDA, CDR2 SQIVND (reference sequence). With V trimmed by 10 bases and J by 5 bases, 7 bases remained unmatched. This CDR3 spans 12 amino acids.

V usage is TRBV28 and J usage is TRBJ2-7; D remains ambiguous. CDR3 length equals 14 residues. CDR1 MDHEN and CDR2 SYDVKM come from the germline V gene. Trimming pared 1 base from V and 3 bases from J, leaving 10 bases between. CDR3 residues: CASSLFRRHYEQYF. The CDR3 coding sequence is TGTGCCAGCAGTTTATTCAGGCGCCACTACGAGCAGTACTTC.

The chain employs TRBV15 and TRBJ2-3; 9 nucleotides match TRBD2. The trim removed 5 bases at V and 4 bases at J, leaving 13 bases unmatched. Germline CDR1 and CDR2: LNHNV and YYDKDF (reference sequence). The CDR3 totals 17 residues. The CDR3 is CATSGITGTSFPDTQYF. The CDR3 DNA reads as TGTGCCACCAGCGGGATAACCGGGACTAGCTTCCCAGATACGCAGTATTTT.

The rearrangement links TRBV19 to TRBJ2-1, with 10 bases matching TRBD2. Germline V gives CDR1 LNHDA, CDR2 SQIVND (reference sequence). CDR3 length: 15 residues. V gave up 7 bases and J gave up 5 bases; unmatched junction bases: 8. CDR3 loop: CASKTAGGPNNEQFF. CDR3 nucleotide sequence: TGTGCCAGTAAAACAGCGGGAGGGCCTAACAATGAGCAGTTCTTC. The entire variable domain, with the rest obtained from reference TRBV19 and TRBJ2-1, is as follows: DGGITQSPKYLFRKEGQNVTLSCEQNLNHDAMYWYRQDPGQGLRLIYYSQIVNDFQKGDIAEGYSVSREKKESFPLTVTSAQKNPTAFYLCASKTAGGPNNEQFFGPGTRLTVL.

The genes are TRBV2 and TRBJ2-7; possibly TRBD1 for D (5 bases). CDR3 length: 11 residues. V lost 4 bases and J lost 5, with 6 bases in between. Germline V gene lookup returns CDR1 SNHLY and CDR2 FYNNEI. CDR3 sequence: CASSGQHEQYF. CDR3 coding DNA: TGTGCCAGCAGTGGACAGCACGAGCAGTACTTC.

This clone was observed once. The chain employs TRBV4-1 and TRBJ2-7; the D gene is possibly TRBD2 (6 bases). CDR3 size: 13 residues. The germline V and J ends were trimmed by 4 bases and 1 base, with 8 bases remaining between them. From germline, CDR1 is MGHRA and CDR2 YSYEKL. As DNA, the CDR3 is TGCGCCAGCAGCCCGGGGGAGTCCTACGAGCAGTACTTC. It encodes CASSPGESYEQYF.